This TCR beta chain was found in a study of cytomegalovirus exposure and HLA in healthy donors. Germline assignment: CDR1 MNHEY and CDR2 SVGAGI. The CDR3 is made up of 15 amino acids. J lost 4 bases, V lost 7 bases, and 10 bases had no gene match. PCR employed 60 Vbeta and 13 Jbeta primers. Repertoires were generated with immunoSEQ multiplex PCR, while TCRdb's copy carries only in-frame clones and drops some. The data show 95,000 to 150,000 clones, roughly three fifths seen once. This rearrangement joins TRBV6-5 to TRBJ1-2; TRBD1 agrees at 9 bases. Specimen: PBMCs. The clonotype originates from a man between 35 and 55 years old in good health and CMV-seropositive. CDR3 DNA: TGTGCCAGCACGAGAAGCACGGGACAGGGCTATGGCTACACCTTC. Its translation: CASTRSTGQGYGYTF.